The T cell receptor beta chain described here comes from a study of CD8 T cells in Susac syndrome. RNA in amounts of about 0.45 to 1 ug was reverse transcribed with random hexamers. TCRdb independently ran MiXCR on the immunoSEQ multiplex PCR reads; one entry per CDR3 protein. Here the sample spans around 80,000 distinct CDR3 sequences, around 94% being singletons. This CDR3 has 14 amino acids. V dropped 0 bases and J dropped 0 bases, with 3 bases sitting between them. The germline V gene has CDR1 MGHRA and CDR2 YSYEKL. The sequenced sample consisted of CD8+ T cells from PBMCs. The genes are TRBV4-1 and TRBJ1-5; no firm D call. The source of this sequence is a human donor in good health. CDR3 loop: CASSQDGSNQPQHF. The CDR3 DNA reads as TGCGCCAGCAGCCAAGACGGTAGCAATCAGCCCCAGCATTTT.